These 26 T cell receptor beta chains were sequenced from one sample in a study of T cell clonality in common variable immunodeficiency (dated by TCRdb to the mid-2010s). Libraries were built with the immunoSEQ multiplex PCR assay. TCRdb carries this immuneACCESS record with in-frame sequences only. Its versions omit some clonotypes, under half of them owing to an unresolved V gene in the studies checked, with the rest unexplained. The table notes around 47,000 clones here, none of them singletons. The top ten constitute more than 2% of the sample. What was sequenced was peripheral blood mononuclear cells. Receptors were obtained from a person aged 18 to 69 in good health.

Many counts were recorded for this clone. Coverage ceases 3 residues before the CDR3 finishes, and the germline J gene fills in the end. The V call is TRBV7-3, the J call TRBJ2-1; 11 bases agree with TRBD2. Looked up from germline, CDR1 is SGHTA and CDR2 is FQGTGA. The CDR3 contains 18 residues. The V and J ends lost 4 bases and 4 bases, in that order; junction bases with no gene match: 12. Incomplete CDR3 DNA: TGTGCCAGCAGCTCGACTAGCGGGAAGGCAATTGGGTACAATGAG. Translating gives CASSSTSGKAIGYNE. The CDR3 as a whole reads CASSSTSGKAIGYNEQFF.

This clone was detected many times. The CDR3 sequence is CASGTSGGRYNEQFF. The CDR3 bases that were read are TGTGCCAGTGGCACTAGCGGGGGCCGTTACAATGAG. V and J are TRBV19 and TRBJ2-1, with TRBD2 matching over 11 bases. The CDR3 goes on 3 residues after the read ends, and that part is filled in from the germline J gene. The germline V gene encodes CDR1 LNHDA and CDR2 SQIVND (reference sequence). This CDR3 has 15 amino acids. The J segment lost 4 bases and the V segment lost 8 bases, leaving 7 bases of the junction unmatched.

A remark on this clone: Sequencing ends 3 residues short of the CDR3 end; the germline J gene provides the rest. This chain uses TRBV7-9 with TRBJ2-4; TRBD2 might be the D (6 bases). CDR3 length equals 14 residues. Germline CDR1 is SEHNR and CDR2 is FQNEAQ (reference sequence). The CDR3 sequence is CASSPPWGDHGQYF. CDR3 DNA, as far as it was read: TGTGCCAGCAGCCCTCCATGGGGGGACCATGGT.

This clone showed up many times. The sequence runs out 3 residues before the end of the CDR3; the remainder is reconstructed from the germline J gene. The J gene is TRBJ2-3, the V gene TRBV4-2; 14 bases are a match to TRBD2. J was trimmed by 4 bases and V by 1 base; bases with no gene match: 10. The CDR3 consists of 19 residues. Germline V lookup: CDR1 LGHNA, CDR2 YNFKEQ. Incomplete CDR3 DNA: TGTGCCAGCAGCCAAGGGCGCGGGACTAGCGGGAGAGAGGCAGATACG. Its translation: CASSQGRGTSGREADT. The full-length CDR3 reads as CASSQGRGTSGREADTQYF.

This clone came up many times. The read is 3 residues too short to cover the CDR3 end, so that end is filled in from the germline J gene. The sample carries other DNA sequences with the same CDR3. J is TRBJ1-6 and V is TRBV30, with a possible D match to TRBD1 (5 bases). Per the germline V gene, CDR1 is GTSNPN and CDR2 is SVGIG (reference sequence). Between the trimmed V and J ends, which lost 1 base and 7 bases, there was a span of 8 bases. This CDR3 region has 13 residues. CDR3 in amino acids: CAWSGQGNSPLHF. The sequenced part of the CDR3 DNA is TGTGCCTGGAGTGGGCAGGGAAATTCACCC.

This clone was counted at least ten times. With the read ending 3 residues before the CDR3 end, the germline J gene is used to fill in that end. The V and J genes are TRBV18 and TRBJ2-3; a weak D match, TRBD2 (6 bases). Trimming left V 3 bases short and J 5 bases short, with 21 bases between. CDR3 length: 17 residues. Germline assignment: CDR1 KGHSH and CDR2 LQKENI. The CDR3 loop is CASSPPGLQRGGDTQYF. The covered CDR3 bases are TGTGCCAGCTCACCGCCGGGACTTCAGAGGGGCGGAGATACG.

This clone was seen at least ten times. The sequenced fragment ends 3 residues before the CDR3 boundary, so the rest is inferred from the germline J gene. This chain connects TRBV11-3 to TRBJ2-4, with 15 nucleotides matching TRBD2. Germline V gene data show CDR1 as SGHNT and CDR2 as YENEEA. This CDR3 has 13 residues. The part of the CDR3 DNA that was read is TGTGCCAGCAGCTCGGGACTAGCGGGAGGT. Residues: CASSSGLAGG. The entire CDR3 reads CASSSGLAGGQYF.

About this clone itself: The read gets to within 3 residues of the CDR3 end, and the germline J gene fills in the rest. The chain couples TRBV6-1 to TRBJ1-4; D is unresolved. V lost 1 base to trimming and J lost 7 bases, with 7 bases between them. Germline V gene sequence: CDR1 MNHNS, CDR2 SASEGT. The CDR3 has 13 amino acids. CDR3 region: CASSEGLREKLFF. The part of the CDR3 DNA that was read is TGTGCCAGCAGTGAAGGGCTTCGTGAAAAA.

This clone was found many times. The read finishes 3 residues shy of the CDR3 end, and the germline J gene is used to complete it. This chain uses TRBV5-1 with TRBJ2-1; TRBD1 matches at 7 bases. V shed 4 bases and J 6 bases; nucleotides not matched to a gene: 7. This CDR3 has 14 amino acids. Germline assignment: CDR1 SGHRS and CDR2 YFSETQ. The sequenced CDR3 bases are TGCGCCAGCAGCCAAACAGGGGCCGTCAATGAG. It specifies CASSQTGAVNE. The entire CDR3 protein reads CASSQTGAVNEQFF.

This clone was seen many times. The CDR3 goes on 3 residues after the read ends, and that part is filled in from the germline J gene. The chain couples TRBV2 to TRBJ1-5; 8 positions agree with TRBD1. This CDR3 is 14 amino acids long. Germline V gives CDR1 SNHLY, CDR2 FYNNEI. V shed 6 bases and J 2 bases; nucleotides not matched to a gene: 3. The CDR3 DNA, read in part, is TGTGCCAGCAGCAAGGGACAGGGCAATCAGCCC. This sequence encodes CASSKGQGNQP. The entire CDR3 sequence reads CASSKGQGNQPQHF.

This clone was observed many times. Coverage ceases 3 residues before the CDR3 finishes, and the germline J gene fills in the end. This sequence joins TRBV5-4 and TRBJ2-2; 7 bases align to TRBD1. J was trimmed by 4 bases and V by 5 bases; bases with no gene match: 11. Germline CDR1 SGHNT, CDR2 YYREEE (reference sequence). There are 16 residues in the CDR3. The CDR3 sequence is CASSGPGGKVTGELFF. The CDR3 bases that were read are TGTGCCAGCAGTGGCCCAGGGGGAAAAGTCACCGGGGAG.

This clone occurred many times. The read comes to an end 3 residues before the CDR3 does, leaving the germline J gene to fill in the end. The chain recombines TRBV7-3 with TRBJ2-5, with no clear D. V was trimmed by 3 bases and J by 3 bases, leaving 8 bases between them. Germline V gene data show CDR1 as SGHTA and CDR2 as FQGTGA. The CDR3 consists of 13 residues. This CDR3 is CASSLGRKETQYF. The covered CDR3 bases are TGTGCCAGCAGCTTGGGCCGGAAAGAGACC.

In this sample, this clone turned up many times. The CDR3 end falls 3 residues outside the read, so it is completed with the germline J gene. V and J are TRBV28 and TRBJ2-7; the D gene is possibly TRBD2 (6 bases). This CDR3 region has 12 residues. Between the trimmed V and J ends, which lost 2 bases and 5 bases, there was a span of 7 bases. From germline, CDR1 is MDHEN and CDR2 SYDVKM. This chain's CDR3 is CASSLRRDEQYF. The sequenced CDR3 bases are TGTGCCAGCAGTTTAAGGAGGGACGAG.

This clone came up many times. The read ends 3 residues early relative to the CDR3; the germline J gene fills the gap. This sequence joins TRBV20-1 and TRBJ1-4, with D perhaps TRBD1 (5 bases). Looked up from germline, CDR1 is DFQATT and CDR2 is SNEGSKA (reference sequence). The CDR3 covers 12 residues. CDR3 region: CTLPGPNEKLFF. The CDR3 bases that were read are TGCACCCTACCAGGGCCTAATGAAAAA.

Many counts were recorded for this clone. Sequencing ends 3 residues short of the CDR3 end; the germline J gene provides the rest. The rearrangement uses TRBV20-1 and TRBJ2-5; 9 bases are shared with TRBD2. In germline, CDR1 is DFQATT, CDR2 SNEGSKA (reference sequence). The CDR3 consists of 17 residues. The covered CDR3 bases are TGCAGCGCGAGGCTAGCGGGGCTAGAGGTCAATCAAGAGACC. Encoded protein: CSARLAGLEVNQET. The full CDR3 reads CSARLAGLEVNQETQYF.

This clone was found many times. The read halts 3 residues ahead of the CDR3 end, with the missing end drawn from the germline J gene. The chain links TRBV2 to TRBJ2-2; D is possibly TRBD1 (5 bases). The CDR3 length is 14 residues. Germline assignment: CDR1 SNHLY and CDR2 FYNNEI. V lost 8 bases, J lost 0 bases, and 10 bases lay in between. The CDR3 DNA, read in part, is TGTGCCAGCGAAGGGGTTGCGAACACCGGGGAG. Translated: CASEGVANTGE. The full CDR3 protein is CASEGVANTGELFF.

This clone was recorded many times. From the germline J gene comes the end of the CDR3, since the read stops 3 residues before it. This chain links TRBV5-4 with TRBJ2-7; 11 bases are shared with TRBD2. The V gene's germline CDR1 is SGHNT and CDR2 YYREEE (reference sequence). The ends lost 4 bases at V and 2 bases at J; junction bases unmatched: 5. CDR3 length: 15 amino acids. CDR3 DNA (partial): TGTGCCAGCAGCGCCTTGACTAGCGGGGCCTACGAG. Residues: CASSALTSGAYE. The CDR3 reads in full as CASSALTSGAYEQYF.

On this clone itself: The read stops 3 residues short of the end of the CDR3; the missing end is completed from the germline J gene. V usage is TRBV20-1 and J usage is TRBJ2-5; 15 positions agree with TRBD2. Germline lookup yields CDR1 DFQATT and CDR2 SNEGSKA (reference sequence). This CDR3 has 18 residues. The ends lost 1 base at V and 5 bases at J; junction bases unmatched: 11. CDR3 loop: CSARGTSGGALLSETQYF. The part of the CDR3 DNA that was read is TGCAGTGCTAGAGGGACTAGCGGGGGGGCCTTACTTTCGGAGACC.

This clone was counted ten times or more. The CDR3 end lies 3 residues beyond the end of the read and is filled in from the germline J gene. The V call is TRBV6-4, the J call TRBJ2-6; D unclear. This CDR3 is 14 amino acids long. Trimming cost V 6 bases and J 0 bases, with 6 bases left between them. Germline loops: CDR1 MRHNA, CDR2 SNTAGT. The CDR3 reads CASRTTSGANVLTF. The sequenced CDR3 bases are TGTGCCAGCAGGACAACCTCTGGGGCCAACGTC.

This clone was observed at least ten times. The CDR3 spells CASSEFSEQYF. The sequenced CDR3 bases are TGTGCCAGCAGTGAATTCTCCGAG. V gene TRBV6-1 combines with J gene TRBJ2-7; D call uncertain. The CDR3 is cut off 3 residues early in the read; its end comes from the germline J gene. The CDR3 length is 11 residues. Germline V lookup: CDR1 MNHNS, CDR2 SASEGT. The ends were cut back, 2 bases at V and 6 bases at J, with 5 bases in the middle.

In this sample, this clone turned up many times. The read finishes 3 residues shy of the CDR3 end, and the germline J gene is used to complete it. This chain uses TRBV19 with TRBJ1-2, with 8 bases aligning to TRBD1. CDR1 is LNHDA and CDR2 is SQIVND in the germline V gene (reference sequence). The CDR3 runs to 14 residues. Germline trimming cut 4 bases from V and 5 bases from J; bases unmatched to any gene: 6. Incomplete CDR3 DNA: TGTGCCAGTAGTAACCACAGGGGGGGTTATGGC. This translates into CASSNHRGGYG. The whole CDR3 sequence reads CASSNHRGGYGYTF.

This clone was detected many times. From the germline J gene comes the end of the CDR3, since the read stops 3 residues before it. J is TRBJ1-3 and V is TRBV7-9, with D tentatively TRBD1 (5 bases). V was pared by 1 base and J by 6 bases, with 10 bases between. The length of the CDR3 is 14 residues. In germline, CDR1 is SEHNR, CDR2 FQNEAQ (reference sequence). The CDR3 bases that were read are TGTGCCAGCAGCTTAGTTACCGGACAAAACACC. It is translated as CASSLVTGQNT. The CDR3, in full, reads CASSLVTGQNTIYF.

This clone was counted many times. The read ends 3 residues shy of where the CDR3 ends; the end is completed using the germline J gene. The rearrangement links TRBV19 to TRBJ1-2; maybe TRBD1 (6 bases). Trimming removed 6 bases from V and 2 bases from J, with 19 bases in between. The CDR3 has 16 amino acids. CDR1 LNHDA and CDR2 SQIVND come from the germline V gene (reference sequence). The sequenced CDR3 bases are TGTGCCAGTAGCTACAGGGTTGGAATCGGGAACTATGGC. It yields the protein CASSYRVGIGNYG. The entire CDR3 protein reads CASSYRVGIGNYGYTF.

This clone came up a few times. The read halts 3 residues ahead of the CDR3 end, with the missing end drawn from the germline J gene. The rearrangement uses TRBV7-8 and TRBJ1-5; TRBD1 might be the D (6 bases). The germline CDR1 and CDR2 sequences are SGHVS and FQNEAQ. Trimming stripped 3 bases from V and 1 base from J, with 16 bases between. CDR3 length: 17 residues. CDR3 sequence: CASSLRQERLSNQPQHF. The CDR3 DNA, read in part, is TGTGCCAGCAGCTTGCGACAGGAGAGACTAAGCAATCAGCCC.

This clone appeared many times. Read sequence stops 3 residues before the CDR3 end, and the germline J gene provides the missing end. The chain combines TRBV28 with TRBJ2-1; TRBD1 agrees at 9 bases. Germline trimming cut 8 bases from V and 2 bases from J; bases unmatched to any gene: 7. Germline CDR1 and CDR2: MDHEN and SYDVKM. This CDR3 spans 15 amino acids. This CDR3 is CASLTGGKAYNEQFF. Partial CDR3 DNA: TGTGCCAGCCTTACAGGGGGCAAGGCCTACAATGAG.

This clone appeared many times. The sequence runs out 3 residues before the end of the CDR3; the remainder is reconstructed from the germline J gene. The rearrangement joins TRBV2 to TRBJ1-2; no clear D. Per the germline V gene, CDR1 is SNHLY and CDR2 is FYNNEI. Trimming removed 6 bases at V and 5 bases at J, with 10 bases between. This CDR3 spans 12 amino acids. CDR3 residues: CASRPDSYGYTF. The covered CDR3 bases are TGTGCCAGCAGACCTGACTCGTATGGC. The whole variable domain, remainder taken from reference TRBV2 and TRBJ1-2, is EPEVTQTPSHQVTQMGQEVILRCVPISNHLYFYWYRQILGQKVEFLVSFYNNEISEKSEIFDDQFSVERPDGSNFTLKIRSTKLEDSAMYFCASRPDSYGYTFGSGTRLTVV.